One sample yielded the 12 T cell receptor beta chains listed below, sequenced in a study of blood T cell repertoires in COVID-19. Sequencing was performed with immunoSEQ multiplex PCR; in TCRdb, only in-frame clones are kept and a portion is missing. Of roughly 200,000 clones listed, around 86% are singletons. Sequencing used PBMCs or T cells enriched from blood (not recorded which). These receptors were taken from a man aged 25-45 years in a cohort exposed to, infected with or recovered from COVID-19 (not recorded which).

The chain carries TRBV19 and TRBJ1-4; possibly TRBD1 for D (6 bases). The length of the CDR3 is 16 residues. CDR1 LNHDA and CDR2 SQIVND come from the germline V gene (reference sequence). Trimming stripped 2 bases from V and 5 bases from J, with 15 bases between. CDR3 region: CASSIMGRQGNEKLFF. CDR3 bases: TGTGCCAGTAGTATAATGGGTCGGCAGGGGAATGAAAAACTGTTTTTT.

The chain has TRBV29-1 and TRBJ2-1; 9 bases line up with TRBD1. CDR1 SQVTM and CDR2 ANQGSEA come from the germline V gene. J gave up 10 bases and V 7 bases, and 11 bases lay outside the gene matches. The CDR3 length is 13 residues. This chain's CDR3 is CSGSGTGIKEQFF. The CDR3 bases are TGCAGCGGATCCGGGACAGGGATCAAAGAGCAGTTCTTC.

The chain combines TRBV4-2 with TRBJ2-3, with D maybe TRBD1 (5 bases). This CDR3 is built from 16 residues. Between the trimmed V and J ends, which lost 4 bases and 3 bases, there was a span of 17 bases. Germline CDR1 and CDR2: LGHNA and YNFKEQ. CDR3 coding DNA: TGTGCCAGCAGCCCCGAGTTAGGGGATGGAACAGATACGCAGTATTTT. It specifies CASSPELGDGTDTQYF.

This rearrangement joins TRBV18 to TRBJ2-2, with 8 bases aligning to TRBD1. This CDR3 spans 15 amino acids. Germline V gives CDR1 KGHSH, CDR2 LQKENI. With V trimmed by 2 bases and J by 3 bases, 2 bases remained unmatched. CDR3 bases: TGTGCCAGCTCACCAACGACAGGGGACACCGGGGAGCTGTTTTTT. Translated: CASSPTTGDTGELFF.

This chain joins TRBV12-5 and TRBJ1-1; no clear D. The length of the CDR3 is 15 residues. V was trimmed by 0 bases and J by 1 base, leaving 9 bases between them. Germline loops: CDR1 LGHNT, CDR2 FRNRAP. The CDR3 protein is CASGLVRAGNTEAFF. In DNA form, the CDR3 reads TGTGCTAGTGGTTTGGTGAGAGCTGGGAACACTGAAGCTTTCTTT.

The chain employs TRBV28 and TRBJ1-5; D call uncertain. From germline, CDR1 is MDHEN and CDR2 SYDVKM. This CDR3 has 15 amino acids. V was pared by 1 base and J by 6 bases, with 13 bases between. This CDR3 reads CASSLSLGLGQPQHF. The CDR3 DNA is TGTGCCAGCAGTTTATCACTGGGCTTAGGTCAGCCCCAGCATTTT.

The chain recombines TRBV6-5 with TRBJ1-6; TRBD1 matches at 7 bases. The CDR3 runs to 15 residues. J lost 8 bases, V lost 6 bases, and 10 bases had no gene match. Germline V gives CDR1 MNHEY, CDR2 SVGAGI. The CDR3 loop is CASRPTGISYSPLHF. The CDR3 region has the DNA TGTGCCAGCAGACCGACAGGGATATCCTATTCACCCCTCCACTTT.

The V gene is TRBV25-1, the J gene TRBJ2-4, with D possibly being TRBD2 (7 bases). Trimming left V 1 base short and J 9 bases short, with 19 bases between. The CDR3 loop spans 16 amino acids. Per germline, CDR1 MGHDK and CDR2 SYGVNS. The CDR3 sequence: CASSESTGGLGIIQYF. CDR3 bases: TGTGCCAGCAGTGAATCAACGGGGGGCTTGGGGATCATTCAGTACTTC.

The V gene is TRBV5-1, the J gene TRBJ1-1, with 10 bases lining up with TRBD1. The CDR3 has 16 amino acids. Germline V lookup: CDR1 SGHRS, CDR2 YFSETQ. V shed 4 bases, J shed 0 bases, and the junction held 6 bases outside the gene matches. CDR3 region: CASSPGTGVLNTEAFF. The CDR3 DNA is TGCGCCAGCAGCCCCGGGACAGGGGTCCTGAACACTGAAGCTTTCTTT.

The V and J genes are TRBV27 and TRBJ1-6; TRBD1 matches at 7 bases. The length of the CDR3 is 17 residues. CDR1 MNHEY and CDR2 SMNVEV come from the germline V gene (reference sequence). The trim removed 7 bases at V and 9 bases at J, leaving 18 bases unmatched. CDR3: CASIAQSRDRVGSPLHF. The CDR3 nucleotides are TGTGCCAGCATAGCCCAAAGCAGAGACAGGGTTGGTTCACCCCTCCACTTT.

The chain is built from TRBV7-8 and TRBJ2-5; 10 nucleotides agree with TRBD2. Losses at the gene ends were 8 bases for V and 4 bases for J; bases not matched to a gene: 16. The V gene's germline CDR1 is SGHVS and CDR2 FQNEAQ. The CDR3 spans 17 residues. CDR3 nucleotide sequence: TGTGCCAGCCTGGGGAGGGGTAGCGGGAGGAAATTAGAGACCCAGTACTTC. Protein sequence: CASLGRGSGRKLETQYF.

The chain is built from TRBV14 and TRBJ2-3; 11 positions agree with TRBD2. Germline lookup yields CDR1 SGHDN and CDR2 FVKESK. The CDR3 covers 16 residues. V shed 2 bases, J shed 5 bases, and the junction held 6 bases outside the gene matches. The CDR3 protein is CASSQLKGLAGDTQYF. The CDR3 nucleotides are TGTGCCAGCAGCCAACTAAAAGGACTAGCGGGAGATACGCAGTATTTT.